This T cell receptor beta chain was retrieved from a study of T cells in Graves' hyperthyroidism and ophthalmopathy. This clonotype was counted only a few times. Amplified TCR beta CDR3 regions derived from RNA transcripts. A first-round RT-PCR of the TCR CDR3 used the HTBI primer set. TCRdb re-analysed the multiplex PCR reads in MiXCR, keeping a single row per CDR3 protein. This sample yields around 300,000 distinct CDR3 sequences, of which 15% are seen a single time; about 33% belongs to the top ten. With 6 bases clipped from V and 0 bases from J, the junction kept 17 bases outside the gene matches. The CDR3 sequence is 20 residues long. CDR1 and CDR2 from the germline V gene are DFQATT and SNEGSKA (reference sequence).

This clonotype originated in a woman in her 50s with Graves' hyperthyroidism that later progressed to Graves' ophthalmopathy. The material sequenced was blood. V and J are TRBV20-1 and TRBJ2-1; 13 nucleotides line up with TRBD2. In DNA, the CDR3 is TGCAGTGCCCCCCTCACCCCGGGACTAGCGGGAATTTCCTCCTACAATGAGCAGTTCTTC. Translated, it gives CSAPLTPGLAGISSYNEQFF.